Below are 9 T cell receptor beta chains sequenced from a single sample in a study of T cells in localized non-small cell lung cancer. Profiling relied on immunoSEQ multiplex PCR, and the TCRdb table lists in-frame clones only, not all of them. Of approximately 2,400 clones listed, 25% are singletons. This specimen was normal lung tissue next to the tumor, taken before any cancer treatment. The receptors stem from a man aged 35 to 69 with stage II lung adenocarcinoma.

This chain connects TRBV5-1 to TRBJ1-3; TRBD1 might be the D (5 bases). The V and J ends lost 1 base and 7 bases respectively, with 15 bases between them. This CDR3 has 15 residues. CDR1 and CDR2 from the germline V gene are SGHRS and YFSETQ. CDR3 coding DNA: TGCGCCAGCAGCTTGTGGCCAGGAGCAGGGAACACCATATATTTT. It codes for CASSLWPGAGNTIYF. Complete variable domain (other parts from reference TRBV5-1 and TRBJ1-3): KAGVTQTPRYLIKTRGQQVTLSCSPISGHRSVSWYQQTPGQGLQFLFEYFSETQRNKGNFPGRFSGRQFSNSRSEMNVSTLELGDSALYLCASSLWPGAGNTIYFGEGSWLTVV.

The rearrangement links TRBV11-3 to TRBJ1-3; D is unresolved. This CDR3 contains 15 residues. The V gene's germline CDR1 is SGHNT and CDR2 YENEEA. V shed 0 bases and J shed 0 bases, with 6 bases lying between them. The CDR3 sequence is CASSLDSSSGNTIYF. The DNA for the CDR3 is TGTGCCAGCAGCTTAGACAGTAGCTCTGGAAACACCATATATTTT. The entire variable domain, with the rest obtained from reference TRBV11-3 and TRBJ1-3, is as follows: EAGVVQSPRYKIIEKKQPVAFWCNPISGHNTLYWYLQNLGQGPELLIRYENEEAVDDSQLPKDRFSAERLKGVDSTLKIQPAELGDSAVYLCASSLDSSSGNTIYFGEGSWLTVV.

This clone is medium-sized within its sample. This chain links TRBV11-3 with TRBJ2-5, with D tentatively TRBD2 (7 bases). This CDR3 has 15 amino acids. CDR1 SGHNT and CDR2 YENEEA come from the germline V gene. The V gene lost 3 bases and the J gene lost 1 base, with 12 bases spanning the gap. CDR3 region: CASSFWAGAQETQYF. As DNA, the CDR3 is TGTGCCAGCAGCTTTTGGGCGGGGGCCCAAGAGACCCAGTACTTC. The variable domain in full, completed from reference TRBV11-3 and TRBJ2-5, reads EAGVVQSPRYKIIEKKQPVAFWCNPISGHNTLYWYLQNLGQGPELLIRYENEEAVDDSQLPKDRFSAERLKGVDSTLKIQPAELGDSAVYLCASSFWAGAQETQYFGPGTRLLVL.

The chain joins TRBV11-3 to TRBJ2-7, with no clear D. This CDR3 has 14 amino acids. CDR1 is SGHNT and CDR2 is YENEEA in the germline V gene. The V and J ends lost 7 bases and 0 bases respectively, with 13 bases between them. In DNA, the CDR3 is TGTGCCAGCACCCTACAACGGTTCTCCTACGAGCAGTACGTC. The encoded protein is CASTLQRFSYEQYV.

This clone showed up just a few times. The chain is built from TRBV19 and TRBJ2-1, with D unclear. V was trimmed by 3 bases and J by 7 bases, leaving 7 bases between them. The CDR3 sequence is 12 residues long. Looked up from germline, CDR1 is LNHDA and CDR2 is SQIVND (reference sequence). The CDR3 DNA reads as TGTGCCAGTAGTATGGGCCTGAATGAGCAGTTCTTC. It specifies CASSMGLNEQFF.

The chain recombines TRBV19 with TRBJ2-5; D unclear. The CDR3 extends over 13 amino acids. Trimming left V 6 bases short and J 2 bases short, with 10 bases between. The germline CDR1 and CDR2 sequences are LNHDA and SQIVND (reference sequence). CDR3 in amino acids: CASRNLLQETQYF. CDR3 nucleotides: TGTGCCAGTAGGAACTTGTTACAAGAGACCCAGTACTTC.

The chain uses TRBV6-8 and TRBJ1-2; weak D call: TRBD1 (5 bases). The V and J ends lost 8 bases and 7 bases respectively, with 29 bases between them. Germline CDR1 is MNHGY and CDR2 is SAAAGT. The CDR3 is 17 residues long. The CDR3 DNA follows: TGTGCCAGCTACTTAACCGGGACTTTCCTAGGGGCGGGTGGCTACACCTTC. The encoded protein is CASYLTGTFLGAGGYTF.

V is TRBV6-8 and J is TRBJ1-3; tentatively, D is TRBD1 (5 bases). CDR1 MNHGY and CDR2 SAAAGT come from the germline V gene. The CDR3 extends over 17 amino acids. Trimming pared 1 base from V and 0 bases from J, leaving 13 bases between. The CDR3 here is CASSYLPWTRSGNTIYF. In DNA, the CDR3 is TGTGCCAGCAGTTACTTGCCGTGGACACGCTCTGGAAACACCATATATTTT.

V usage is TRBV28 and J usage is TRBJ1-1, with D uncertain. The CDR3 covers 14 residues. CDR1 and CDR2 from the germline V gene are MDHEN and SYDVKM. V lost 6 bases to trimming and J lost 4 bases, with 15 bases between them. The DNA of the CDR3 is TGTGCCAGCAGCTTGGACCTAGGCGGCACTGAAGCTTTCTTT. Translating it yields CASSLDLGGTEAFF. Full variable domain (remainder filled in from reference TRBV28 and TRBJ1-1): DVKVTQSSRYLVKRTGEKVFLECVQDMDHENMFWYRQDPGLGLRLIYFSYDVKMKEKGDIPEGYSVSREKKERFSLILESASTNQTSMYLCASSLDLGGTEAFFGQGTRLTVV.